This T cell receptor beta chain was sequenced in a study of cytomegalovirus exposure and HLA in healthy donors. Measured with immunoSEQ multiplex PCR; TCRdb has only the in-frame clones, and not every one. Here the sample spans fewer than 350,000 clones, roughly 90% being singletons. In germline, CDR1 is KGHSH, CDR2 LQKENI. V dropped 3 bases and J dropped 0 bases, with 17 bases sitting between them. This CDR3 is built from 17 residues. The sequenced material came from PBMCs. The sequence came from a young woman in good health and CMV-seronegative. The chain has TRBV18 and TRBJ1-1; maybe TRBD1 (6 bases). CDR3 sequence: CASSPIQGQGMNTEAFF. DNA for the CDR3: TGTGCCAGCTCACCCATTCAAGGCCAGGGGATGAACACTGAAGCTTTCTTT. The full variable domain, rest sourced from reference TRBV18 and TRBJ1-1, is NAGVMQNPRHLVRRRGQEARLRCSPMKGHSHVYWYRQLPEEGLKFMVYLQKENIIDESGMPKERFSAEFPKEGPSILRIQQVVRGDSAAYFCASSPIQGQGMNTEAFFGQGTRLTVV.